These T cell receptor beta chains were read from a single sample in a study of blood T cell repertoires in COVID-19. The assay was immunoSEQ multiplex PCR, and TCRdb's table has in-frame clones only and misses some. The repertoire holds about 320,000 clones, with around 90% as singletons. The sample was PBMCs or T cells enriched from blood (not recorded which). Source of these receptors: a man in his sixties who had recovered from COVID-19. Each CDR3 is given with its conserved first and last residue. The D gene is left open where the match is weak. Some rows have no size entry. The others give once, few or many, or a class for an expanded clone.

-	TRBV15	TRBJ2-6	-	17	CATSVQGGVSGANVLTF	TGTGCCACCAGCGTCCAAGGGGGAGTCTCTGGGGCCAACGTCCTGACTTTC
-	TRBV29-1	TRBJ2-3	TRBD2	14	CSVEAGGLGDTQYF	TGCAGCGTTGAAGCGGGAGGGCTCGGAGATACGCAGTATTTT
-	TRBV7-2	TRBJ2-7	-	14	CASSLARGRDEQYF	TGTGCCAGCAGCTTAGCCAGGGGAAGAGACGAGCAGTACTTC
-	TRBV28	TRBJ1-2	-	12	CASSLGVYGYTF	TGTGCCAGCAGCCTGGGAGTATATGGCTACACCTTC
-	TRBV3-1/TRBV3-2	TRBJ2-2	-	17	CASSQDSSGINTGELFF	TGTGCCAGCAGCCAAGATTCCTCAGGGATCAACACCGGGGAGCTGTTTTTT
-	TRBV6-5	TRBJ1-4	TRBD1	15	CASSYTTGFDEKLFF	TGTGCCAGCAGTTACACGACAGGGTTCGATGAAAAACTGTTTTTT
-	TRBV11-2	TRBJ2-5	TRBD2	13	CASGLAGRETQYF	TGTGCCAGCGGACTAGCGGGAAGGGAGACCCAGTACTTC
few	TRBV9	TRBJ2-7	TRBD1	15	CASSVATGDSYEQYF	TGTGCCAGCAGCGTAGCCACAGGGGACTCCTACGAGCAGTACTTC
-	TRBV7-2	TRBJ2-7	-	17	CASSFSLTGSYSYEQYF	TGTGCCAGCAGCTTTTCGTTAACCGGGAGTTACTCCTACGAGCAGTACTTC
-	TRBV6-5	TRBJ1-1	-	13	CASSRDRDTEAFF	TGTGCCAGCAGCAGGGATCGAGACACTGAAGCTTTCTTT
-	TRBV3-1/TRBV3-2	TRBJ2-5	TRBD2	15	CASSQGLAGLETQYF	TGTGCCAGCAGCCAGGGACTAGCGGGATTGGAGACCCAGTACTTC
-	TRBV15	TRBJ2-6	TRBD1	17	CATSRRQGVDGANVLTF	TGTGCCACCAGCAGGCGACAGGGGGTTGATGGGGCCAACGTCCTGACTTTC
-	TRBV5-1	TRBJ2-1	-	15	CASSFLRGTYNEQFF	TGCGCCAGCAGCTTCCTCAGGGGTACCTACAATGAGCAGTTCTTC
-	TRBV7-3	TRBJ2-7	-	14	CASSFSSTGTEQYF	TGTGCCAGCAGCTTCTCTTCAACAGGAACCGAGCAGTACTTC
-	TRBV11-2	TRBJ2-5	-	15	CASSQDYFSKETQYF	TGTGCCAGCAGCCAGGACTACTTCAGTAAGGAGACCCAGTACTTC
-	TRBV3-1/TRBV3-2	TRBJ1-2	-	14	CASSQDHGGDGYTF	TGTGCCAGCAGCCAAGATCACGGGGGGGATGGCTACACCTTC
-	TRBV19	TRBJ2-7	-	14	CASSIHSSPYEQYF	TGTGCCAGTAGTATACACAGCAGTCCCTACGAGCAGTACTTC
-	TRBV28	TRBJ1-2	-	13	CASSLRGDYGYTF	TGTGCCAGCAGTTTACGGGGGGACTATGGCTACACCTTC
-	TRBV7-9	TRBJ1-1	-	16	CASSLAVGRPNTEAFF	TGTGCCAGCAGCTTAGCAGTTGGGAGGCCCAACACTGAAGCTTTCTTT
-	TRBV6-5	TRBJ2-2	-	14	CASSYGLNTGELFF	TGTGCCAGCAGTTACGGACTGAACACCGGGGAGCTGTTTTTT
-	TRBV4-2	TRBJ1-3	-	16	CASSQDRGTSGNTIYF	TGTGCCAGCAGCCAAGATAGGGGAACGTCCGGAAACACCATATATTTT
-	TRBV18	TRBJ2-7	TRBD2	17	CASSETSGRRTTYEQYF	TGTGCCAGCTCCGAGACTAGCGGGAGGAGGACGACCTACGAGCAGTACTTC